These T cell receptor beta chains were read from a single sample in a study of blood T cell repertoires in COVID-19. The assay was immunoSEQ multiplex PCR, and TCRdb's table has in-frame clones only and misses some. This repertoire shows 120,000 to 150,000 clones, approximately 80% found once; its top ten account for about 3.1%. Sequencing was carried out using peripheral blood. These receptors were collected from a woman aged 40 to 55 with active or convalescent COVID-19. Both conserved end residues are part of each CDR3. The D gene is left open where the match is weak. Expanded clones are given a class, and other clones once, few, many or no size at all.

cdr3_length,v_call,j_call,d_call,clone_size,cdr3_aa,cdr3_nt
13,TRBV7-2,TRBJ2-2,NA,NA,CASTPSVGGELFF,TGTGCCAGCACCCCCAGCGTCGGCGGGGAGCTGTTTTTT
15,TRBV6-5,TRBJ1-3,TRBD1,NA,CASSHDRGYGNTIYF,TGTGCCAGCAGCCACGACAGGGGATATGGAAACACCATATATTTT
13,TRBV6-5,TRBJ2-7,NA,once,CASSHRETYEQYF,TGTGCCAGCAGCCACAGGGAGACCTACGAGCAGTACTTC
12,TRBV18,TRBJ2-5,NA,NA,CASSRDQETQYF,TGTGCCAGCTCCCGGGATCAAGAGACCCAGTACTTC
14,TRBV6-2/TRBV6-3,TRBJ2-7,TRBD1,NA,CASSRTGGPYEQYF,TGTGCCAGCAGCCGGACAGGGGGCCCCTACGAGCAGTACTTC
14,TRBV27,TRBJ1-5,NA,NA,CASSPSKSNQPQHF,TGTGCCAGCAGCCCCAGTAAGAGCAATCAGCCCCAGCATTTT
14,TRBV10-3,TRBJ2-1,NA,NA,CAISDKSSYNEQFF,TGTGCCATCAGTGACAAGAGCTCCTACAATGAGCAGTTCTTC
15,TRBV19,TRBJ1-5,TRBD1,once,CASSTDRGSNQPQHF,TGTGCCAGTAGTACCGACAGGGGAAGCAATCAGCCCCAGCATTTT
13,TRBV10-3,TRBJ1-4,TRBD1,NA,CAISRDRGEKLFF,TGTGCCATCAGCAGGGACAGGGGAGAAAAACTGTTTTTT
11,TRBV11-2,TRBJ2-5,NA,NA,CASSSQGFQYF,TGTGCCAGCAGCTCCCAGGGGTTCCAGTACTTC
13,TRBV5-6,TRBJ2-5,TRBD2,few,CASSLAGERTQYF,TGTGCCAGCAGTTTAGCGGGAGAACGGACCCAGTACTTC
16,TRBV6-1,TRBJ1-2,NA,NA,CASSGLLRGPGYGYTF,TGTGCCAGCAGTGGCCTGTTACGAGGTCCTGGGTATGGCTACACCTTC
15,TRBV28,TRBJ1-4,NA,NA,CASSLGAGFREKLFF,TGTGCCAGCAGTTTAGGAGCAGGGTTCCGTGAAAAACTGTTTTTT
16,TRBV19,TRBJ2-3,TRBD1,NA,CASSTTGGPLTDTQYF,TGTGCCAGTAGTACGACAGGGGGGCCTTTAACAGATACGCAGTATTTT
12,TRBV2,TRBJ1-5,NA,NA,CASSGGVPPQHF,TGTGCCAGCAGTGGGGGGGTTCCGCCCCAGCATTTT
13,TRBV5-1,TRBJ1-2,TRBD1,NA,CASNQDRVYGYTF,TGCGCCAGCAACCAGGACAGGGTCTATGGCTACACCTTC
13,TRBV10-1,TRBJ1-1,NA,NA,CASSGALNTEAFF,TGCGCCAGCAGTGGGGCATTGAACACTGAAGCTTTCTTT
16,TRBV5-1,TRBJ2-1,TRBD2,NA,CASSGGGTSEYNEQFF,TGCGCCAGCAGCGGAGGGGGGACTAGCGAATACAATGAGCAGTTCTTC
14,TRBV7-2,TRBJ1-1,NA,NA,CASSAGDGNTEAFF,TGTGCCAGCAGTGCAGGGGATGGGAACACTGAAGCTTTCTTT
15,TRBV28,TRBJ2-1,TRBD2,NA,CASSLGRGGRNEQFF,TGTGCCAGCAGTTTGGGGCGGGGGGGCCGGAATGAGCAGTTCTTC